This entry describes one T cell receptor (beta chain). This clone was recorded once. Its recognized antigen is unknown. Base quality data are lacking; no much larger clone is found one base away. TCRbeta CDR3 regions were amplified from genomic DNA by means of the immunoSEQ Assay, a bias-controlled multiplex PCR. For the original study's pipeline: Nucleated cell counts per sample were estimated from amplification of reference gene primers within the assay. Sequence reads were collapsed and filtered to measure the absolute abundance of every unique TCRbeta CDR3 rearrangement. Productive Simpson clonality was computed per sample as the square root of Simpson's diversity index over productive rearrangements. Held by TCRdb, this immuneACCESS table contains in-frame sequences only and omits some clones. Under half of the omission traces to an unresolved V gene where checked; the cause of the rest is unknown. V, J and clone size derive from that table, while D and trimming were established from the DNA sequence. The sample table holds 150,000 to 200,000 clones, of which about four fifths were seen once. Jointly, the top ten make up approximately 9.9% of the sample.

This entry belongs to a study of blood T cell repertoires in COVID-19 (TCRdb year 2020). Regarding the research as a whole: Samples covering the acute and convalescent phases of COVID-19 were provided by collaborators in the United States, Italy and Spain. The material from the prospective study consisted of cDNA or gDNA derived from T cells, B-cell-depleted T cells, or PBMCs. Subjects who had been exposed to COVID-19, were actively infected with it, or had recovered from it provided the deeply sampled blood TCRbeta repertoires that made up the dataset. A freely available public database, intended as a resource for researchers studying the immune response to SARS-CoV-2, is where the repertoires were released. The samples were drawn from two sources: the first 160 participants of the ongoing ImmuneRACE study, and 1,000 to 1,500 subjects contributed by 6 global collaborators. A de-identified subject ID, COVID-19 status, age in years and sex were almost always included in the sample metadata. Where HLA class I and class II types were available, the types were taken from metadata supplied by the sample provider, not from assay-based typing. The investigation overall reported the following: The quantity of clinical and demographic metadata differed by source and by participant and was supplied without curation.

CDR1 is given as SGHRS and CDR2 as YFSETQ, both from the germline V gene. From cysteine to phenylalanine, the CDR3 is 14 amino acids long. The sequence is cut down to CDR3 DNA, 42 bases in frame from base 1. Relative to germline, V is 0 bases shorter and J is 0 bases shorter, with 7 bases between their ends. Whole blood was collected in K2EDTA tubes by collaborating institutions according to the institutions' own protocols. For TCRbeta analysis, collaborator samples were shipped as frozen whole blood, as isolated PBMCs, or as DNA extracted from either sample type. The specimen was peripheral blood. The sequence was collected from a man aged 55-75 years with active or convalescent COVID-19. The rearranged segments are TRBV5-1 and TRBJ2-7; the best D guess is TRBD2, with 5 bases matching. The CDR3 reads as follows: CASSLVGSSYEQYF. DNA sequence: TGCGCCAGCAGCTTGGTAGGGAGCTCCTACGAGCAGTACTTC.